The clone carrying this T cell receptor (beta chain) showed up just once. The target antigen is unknown. This sample was taken from a study of CD4 T cells in relation to SARS-CoV-2 and coronaviruses. Across the study: Convalescent patients were seven or eight males and 4 females; two were Hispanic. The restricting HLA molecule for shared crossreactive spike epitopes was mapped.

Trimming pared 0 bases from V and 2 bases from J, leaving 8 bases between. Germline loops: CDR1 MNHEY, CDR2 SVGEGT. This CDR3 contains 14 residues. Repertoires were generated with immunoSEQ multiplex PCR, while TCRdb's copy carries only in-frame clones and drops some. The sample shows about 36,000 clones, about 80% of them seen only once. The clonotype originates from an adult with COVID-19. The chain is built from TRBV6-2 or TRBV6-3 and TRBJ2-7; perhaps TRBD1 as D (6 bases). Material: naive CD4+ T cells from PBMCs, cultured in vitro. Subset reported: naive CD4+ T cells isolated by negative enrichment. CDR3 sequence: CASSYSGQPYEQYF. CDR3 sequence (DNA): TGTGCCAGCAGTTACTCCGGACAGCCCTACGAGCAGTACTTC.